The 10 T cell receptor beta chains listed next were all sequenced from one sample in a study of blood T cell repertoires in COVID-19. Profiling relied on immunoSEQ multiplex PCR, and the TCRdb table lists in-frame clones only, not all of them. This table holds 45,000 to 65,000 clones, roughly 77% found once. The sequenced sample consisted of peripheral blood. These receptors were taken from a man in his sixties or seventies with active or convalescent COVID-19.

This clone was seen more than once but under ten times. The chain recombines TRBV5-6 with TRBJ2-6; TRBD2 might be the D (6 bases). CDR3 length equals 17 residues. CDR1 and CDR2 (germline): SGHDT, YYEEEE. V was trimmed by 2 bases and J by 1 base, leaving 13 bases between them. The CDR3 nucleotides are TGTGCCAGCAGCTTCTTGGGGGGTTGGTCTGGGGCCAACGTCCTGACTTTC. Its protein is CASSFLGGWSGANVLTF.

The chain employs TRBV4-3 and TRBJ2-7; no definite D call. Trimming took 1 base from V and 3 from J, leaving 13 bases between them. The CDR3 has 15 residues. Germline V gives CDR1 LGHNA, CDR2 YSLEER. The CDR3 sequence: CASSQVFGASYEQYF. The DNA of the CDR3 is TGCGCCAGCAGCCAAGTATTCGGTGCGAGCTACGAGCAGTACTTC.

J is TRBJ2-5 and V is TRBV3-1 (or the pseudogene TRBV3-2); 9 bases are shared with TRBD1. The germline V gene encodes CDR1 LGHDT and CDR2 YNNKEL (reference sequence). Trimming at V came to 0 bases and at J to 5 bases, leaving 7 bases not matched to a gene. The CDR3 spans 16 residues. CDR3 protein: CASSQDQQGAGETQYF. In nucleotides, the CDR3 is TGTGCCAGCAGCCAAGATCAACAGGGGGCAGGGGAGACCCAGTACTTC.

The chain joins TRBV3-1 (or the pseudogene TRBV3-2) to TRBJ1-1, with D hard to call. Germline lookup yields CDR1 LGHDT and CDR2 YNNKEL (reference sequence). V was cut by 6 bases and J by 4 bases, with 15 bases left in between. The CDR3 runs 14 residues. CDR3 bases: TGTGCCAGCAGTTCAACGAACCGGGGCACTGAAGCTTTCTTT. Translating gives CASSSTNRGTEAFF.

This clone has a handful of counts. CDR3 amino acids: CASSPRGGENYGYTF. The CDR3 DNA reads as TGTGCCAGCAGCCCTCGAGGAGGGGAAAACTATGGCTACACCTTC. The V and J genes are TRBV11-3 and TRBJ1-2; D is perhaps TRBD1 (5 bases). In germline, CDR1 is SGHNT, CDR2 YENEEA. CDR3 length: 15 residues. Trimming removed 5 bases from V and 2 bases from J, with 15 bases in between.

The chain employs TRBV11-2 and TRBJ1-4; TRBD1 is a possible D gene (6 bases). With 7 bases removed from V and 12 bases from J, the gap between germline ends came to 18 bases. The CDR3 is 13 residues long. Germline V gives CDR1 SGHAT, CDR2 FQNNGV. In nucleotides, the CDR3 is TGTGCCAGCACCAGAGGTCCGGGACAACAACTGTTTTTT. Protein sequence: CASTRGPGQQLFF.

The rearrangement joins TRBV20-1 to TRBJ2-1; TRBD2 matches at 9 bases. Trimming cost V 3 bases and J 7 bases; bases outside gene matches: 13. The CDR3 consists of 16 residues. Germline CDR1 reads DFQATT; CDR2 reads SNEGSKA (reference sequence). The CDR3 DNA is TGCAGTGCTAGTGATATCGATAGCGGGAGTTGGAATGAGCAGTTCTTC. Encoded protein: CSASDIDSGSWNEQFF.

V usage is TRBV7-9 and J usage is TRBJ1-1; D is ambiguous. V dropped 4 bases and J dropped 1 base, with 7 bases sitting between them. Germline V gene data show CDR1 as SEHNR and CDR2 as FQNEAQ (reference sequence). This CDR3 spans 13 amino acids. The CDR3 DNA sequence: TGTGCCAGCAGCTCCTATACGAACACTGAAGCTTTCTTT. This translates into CASSSYTNTEAFF.

The rearrangement uses TRBV15 and TRBJ2-1, with a weak D call TRBD2 (5 bases). The CDR3 has 14 residues. Germline V CDR1 and CDR2: LNHNV, YYDKDF (reference sequence). Trimming removed 1 base at V and 7 bases at J, with 11 bases between. The CDR3, as DNA: TGTGCCACCAGCAGAGGGGCGGGTTCAAATGAGCAGTTCTTC. As protein: CATSRGAGSNEQFF.

The chain recombines TRBV11-3 with TRBJ2-2, with 10 positions matching TRBD1. This CDR3 region has 18 residues. J was trimmed by 4 bases and V by 5 bases; bases with no gene match: 13. Per the germline V gene, CDR1 is SGHNT and CDR2 is YENEEA. In nucleotides, the CDR3 is TGTGCCAGCAGCCCTCACCTAGGACAGGGGGTTAGCACCGGGGAGCTGTTTTTT. Translating it yields CASSPHLGQGVSTGELFF.